This T cell receptor beta chain came from a study of spatial heterogeneity in lung cancer. Time point defined: sample taken at primary tumor resection. From tumor, nontumor lung or frozen PBMC, whole RNA was taken unsorted for sequencing. One entry per CDR3 protein results from TCRdb running MiXCR on the 5' RACE reads. The sample has about 13,000 distinct CDR3 sequences, around 10% seen once; the top ten hold around 29%. Between the trimmed V and J ends, which lost 8 bases and 3 bases, there was a span of 2 bases. This CDR3 contains 10 residues. This clonotype showed up just a few times. This specimen was PBMCs, taken at surgery. This TCR was sampled from a male donor with early-stage non-small cell lung cancer. The rearrangement links TRBV12-3 or TRBV12-4 to TRBJ2-1, with unresolved D. The CDR3 spells CASRYNEQFF. Here the CDR3 DNA reads TGTGCCAGCCGCTACAATGAGCAGTTCTTC.